This T cell receptor (beta chain) is from a study of T cell repertoires in cytomegalovirus infection. Study-wide results and limits: Ex vivo, HLA-C-restricted CMV-specific TCR beta clonotypes prevailed over the rest of the response.

The CDR3 length is 14 residues. The V end was cut by 6 bases, the J end by 4 bases, with 17 bases between. Germline lookup yields CDR1 DFQATT and CDR2 SNEGSKA (reference sequence). TCRdb itself ran the reads through MiXCR, one entry per CDR3 protein. The sample has approximately 730,000 distinct CDR3 sequences; roughly 30% are singletons. This clonotype was found a few times. Its antigen remains unknown. The TCR originated in a human donor in good health (CMV status not recorded). Some clones in this sample may be carry-over from other donors' samples. Sequenced material: cultured PBMCs, taken from culture after CMV antigen stimulation. The chain joins TRBV20-1 to TRBJ2-3, with D possibly TRBD1 on 5 matching bases. CDR3 in amino acids: CSAPQGTGADTQYF. The CDR3 DNA reads as TGCAGTGCCCCGCAGGGAACCGGTGCAGATACGCAGTATTTT.